The T cell receptor (beta chain) described here comes from a study of CD8+CD57+ T cells in acquired aplastic anemia. Study-wide findings and caveats: Some 31 CD8+ CDR3 sequences were shared between patients and controls.

Genomic DNA constituted the template upon which TCR beta VDJ and CDR3 profiling was performed. One entry per CDR3 protein results from TCRdb running MiXCR on the reads. Of 310,000 or so distinct CDR3 sequences in the sample, approximately 58% were seen once. Germline V gene lookup returns CDR1 LNHDA and CDR2 SQIVND (reference sequence). The CDR3 runs to 14 residues. V lost 8 bases to trimming and J lost 4 bases; unmatched junction nucleotides: 9. Sequencing was done on patients that had shown CD8+CD57+ cell expansion by flow cytometry. In the case of this clonotype: The antigen remains unidentified.

The V and J genes are TRBV19 and TRBJ1-2; 8 positions match TRBD1. This TCR was recovered from a human donor with aplastic anemia. Sequencing was carried out using sorted CD4+, CD8+, or CD8+CD57+ T cells (not recorded which) from PBMCs. The chain's CDR3 is CASLNRGITYGYTF. CDR3 DNA: TGTGCCAGTCTCAACAGGGGGATTACCTATGGCTACACCTTC.